The next 20 T cell receptor beta chains were all read from a single sample in a study of cytomegalovirus exposure and HLA in healthy donors. 60 Vbeta and 13 Jbeta primers were used in PCR. This table comes from immunoSEQ multiplex PCR, and its TCRdb copy is limited to in-frame clones, with some not included. The sample includes under 110,000 clones, roughly four fifths of them seen just once. Sequencing input: PBMCs. These receptor sequences come from a man aged 45 to 65 in good health and CMV-seronegative.

V gene TRBV7-2 combines with J gene TRBJ1-1, with D possibly TRBD1 on 6 matching bases. With 0 bases removed from V and 1 base from J, the gap between germline ends came to 15 bases. Germline loops: CDR1 SGHTA, CDR2 FQGNSA. This CDR3 spans 17 amino acids. Written as DNA, the CDR3 is TGTGCCAGCAGCTTAGCGCTTGGGGGCGCGGGGAACACTGAAGCTTTCTTT. It codes for CASSLALGGAGNTEAFF.

This clone was seen a few times. The rearrangement joins TRBV2 to TRBJ1-5, with 9 bases matching TRBD1. Germline V gene data show CDR1 as SNHLY and CDR2 as FYNNEI. This CDR3 is 15 amino acids long. The trim removed 4 bases at V and 6 bases at J, leaving 7 bases unmatched. CDR3 protein: CASSVDRGSGQPQHF. In nucleotides, the CDR3 is TGTGCCAGCAGTGTGGACAGGGGCTCGGGTCAGCCCCAGCATTTT.

The chain employs TRBV5-1 and TRBJ1-2; no clear D. Germline lookup yields CDR1 SGHRS and CDR2 YFSETQ. CDR3 size: 15 residues. Deletions cut 0 bases from V and 0 bases from J, with 9 bases between. The CDR3 loop reads CASSLEVTTNYGYTF. CDR3 DNA: TGCGCCAGCAGCTTGGAGGTTACTACTAACTATGGCTACACCTTC.

This rearrangement joins TRBV15 to TRBJ2-2; D not resolved. The germline V gene has CDR1 LNHNV and CDR2 YYDKDF (reference sequence). This CDR3 has 16 residues. Trimming left V 0 bases short and J 0 bases short, with 8 bases between. The CDR3 DNA follows: TGTGCCACCAGCAGAGAGGTAGCAGCGAACACCGGGGAGCTGTTTTTT. Its translation: CATSREVAANTGELFF.

This clone occurred once. The gene calls are TRBV11-3 and TRBJ2-1; the match to TRBD2 covers 11 bases. This CDR3 comprises 18 residues. The germline CDR1 and CDR2 sequences are SGHNT and YENEEA. Germline trimming cut 0 bases from V and 5 bases from J; bases unmatched to any gene: 9. This chain's CDR3 is CASSLDGPLAGANNEQFF. The CDR3, as DNA: TGTGCCAGCAGCTTAGACGGCCCACTAGCGGGGGCCAACAATGAGCAGTTCTTC.

The rearrangement joins TRBV21-1 to TRBJ1-5; TRBD1 was called by the table and not checked on the DNA. TRBV21-1 is shown as a pseudogene. This CDR3 region has 18 residues. The CDR3 sequence: CASSSILGGTGGNQPQHF. CDR3 coding DNA: TGTGCCAGCAGCTCAATCCTAGGGGGGACAGGGGGCAATCAGCCCCAGCATTTT.

This sequence joins TRBV27 and TRBJ1-2; 8 nucleotides agree with TRBD1. The germline CDR1 and CDR2 sequences are MNHEY and SMNVEV (reference sequence). V shed 4 bases and J 3 bases; nucleotides not matched to a gene: 7. The CDR3 loop spans 15 amino acids. The CDR3 DNA is TGTGCCAGCAGTTCCCTAGGACAGGGCCACTATGGCTACACCTTC. Translating gives CASSSLGQGHYGYTF.

V and J are TRBV6-4 and TRBJ1-2; D not resolved. Germline V gene sequence: CDR1 MRHNA, CDR2 SNTAGT. There are 12 residues in the CDR3. V lost 3 bases and J 7 bases, leaving 9 bases between the germline ends. The CDR3 sequence is CASSDFTGGYTF. The CDR3 coding sequence is TGTGCCAGCAGTGATTTTACGGGTGGCTACACCTTC.

The rearrangement links TRBV6-6 to TRBJ2-2, with 9 bases that match TRBD1. The CDR3 is 16 amino acids. V lost 2 bases, J lost 7 bases, and 8 bases stayed unmatched. Germline-derived CDR1 and CDR2 are MNHNY and SVGAGI (reference sequence). The CDR3 coding sequence is TGTGCCAGCAGTTACGGGACAGGGTTCTCGGGCGGGGAGCTGTTTTTT. Translation: CASSYGTGFSGGELFF.

The rearrangement joins TRBV5-1 to TRBJ1-5, with D uncertain. This CDR3 is built from 15 residues. Trimming pared 4 bases from V and 3 bases from J, leaving 14 bases between. Germline-derived CDR1 and CDR2 are SGHRS and YFSETQ. This chain's CDR3 is CASSPNGVFNQPQHF. The CDR3 region has the DNA TGCGCCAGCAGCCCCAATGGAGTTTTCAATCAGCCCCAGCATTTT. Supplemented by reference TRBV5-1 and TRBJ1-5, the full variable domain reads KAGVTQTPRYLIKTRGQQVTLSCSPISGHRSVSWYQQTPGQGLQFLFEYFSETQRNKGNFPGRFSGRQFSNSRSEMNVSTLELGDSALYLCASSPNGVFNQPQHFGDGTRLSIL.

The CDR3 spells CSVDDRDRGLGEQFF. CDR3 nucleotides: TGCAGCGTTGACGACCGGGACAGGGGGCTCGGTGAGCAGTTCTTC. The chain carries TRBV29-1 and TRBJ2-1, with 12 bases identical to TRBD1. Germline loops: CDR1 SQVTM, CDR2 ANQGSEA. The length of the CDR3 is 15 residues. V gave up 3 bases and J gave up 9 bases; unmatched junction bases: 9.

The chain recombines TRBV7-3 with TRBJ2-3; weak D call: TRBD2 (6 bases). V was pared by 2 bases and J by 6 bases, with 12 bases between. The CDR3 runs 14 residues. CDR1 and CDR2 (germline): SGHTA, FQGTGA. The CDR3 spells CASSLGGGEDTQYF. The DNA of the CDR3 is TGTGCCAGCAGCTTAGGCGGCGGGGAGGATACGCAGTATTTT. Together with reference TRBV7-3 and TRBJ2-3, the CDR3 gives the full variable domain: GAGVSQTPSNKVTEKGKYVELRCDPISGHTALYWYRQSLGQGPEFLIYFQGTGAADDSGLPNDRFFAVRPEGSVSTLKIQRTERGDSAVYLCASSLGGGEDTQYFGPGTRLTVL.

This chain joins TRBV5-8 and TRBJ1-2; 7 bases are a match to TRBD1. The ends lost 6 bases at V and 2 bases at J; junction bases unmatched: 13. The CDR3 extends over 16 amino acids. Looked up from germline, CDR1 is SGHTS and CDR2 is YDEGEE. CDR3 residues: CASNRFQGVTNYGYTF. The CDR3 DNA reads TGTGCCAGCAACCGATTTCAGGGGGTAACCAACTATGGCTACACCTTC.

With respect to this clone: The junction does not match germline at one end; this may be a read error. The V gene is TRBV7-9, the J gene TRBJ1-2; no clear D gene. The CDR3 runs 12 residues. In germline, CDR1 is SEHNR, CDR2 FQNEAQ (reference sequence). CDR3 nucleotides: TGTTCCAGCACCTTCGGTCAAGATGGCTACACCTTC. This translates into CSSTFGQDGYTF.

This clone has more than one count but fewer than ten. The chain combines TRBV7-2 with TRBJ2-1; 9 bases match TRBD1. The V and J ends lost 1 base and 7 bases, in that order; junction bases with no gene match: 5. Germline V gene sequence: CDR1 SGHTA, CDR2 FQGNSA. The CDR3 contains 15 residues. The CDR3 region has the DNA TGTGCCAGCAGCTTAGGGACAGGGGTACGGAATGAGCAGTTCTTC. Its translation: CASSLGTGVRNEQFF.

J is TRBJ1-3 and V is TRBV6-6, with 9 bases aligning to TRBD1. CDR3 length: 16 residues. CDR1 and CDR2 (germline): MNHNY, SVGAGI (reference sequence). J gave up 8 bases and V 5 bases, and 13 bases lay outside the gene matches. The CDR3: CASSRYRGRVSDTIYF. The CDR3 DNA sequence: TGTGCCAGCAGTCGCTACAGGGGGCGCGTATCGGACACCATATATTTT.

The genes are TRBV5-1 and TRBJ2-5, with TRBD2 matching over 7 bases. V trimming: 5 bases; J trimming: 0 bases; junction bases outside the gene matches: 7. Looked up from germline, CDR1 is SGHRS and CDR2 is YFSETQ. This CDR3 comprises 15 residues. Here the CDR3 reads CASRVLADYQETQYF. The CDR3 DNA follows: TGCGCCAGCAGGGTCCTAGCGGATTACCAAGAGACCCAGTACTTC.

The CDR3 region is CASSNQGSTEAFF. The CDR3 DNA follows: TGCGCCAGCAGCAACCAGGGGAGTACTGAAGCTTTCTTT. The chain couples TRBV5-1 to TRBJ1-1; D perhaps matches TRBD1 (6 bases). Germline V gene data show CDR1 as SGHRS and CDR2 as YFSETQ. This CDR3 contains 13 residues. Trimming took 4 bases from V and 5 from J, leaving 12 bases between them.

The V gene is TRBV10-3, the J gene TRBJ1-5; 7 bases are a match to TRBD1. The V segment lost 4 bases and the J segment 7 bases; nucleotides outside the gene matches: 4. Germline loops: CDR1 ENHRY, CDR2 SYGVKD. CDR3 length: 13 residues. CDR3 nucleotide sequence: TGTGCCATCAGTGGCGACAGGGAACAGCCCCAGCATTTT. It yields the protein CAISGDREQPQHF.

A word on this clone: In the same sample, other DNA sequences code for this CDR3. This chain links TRBV19 with TRBJ2-5; perhaps TRBD2 as D (6 bases). Trimming took off 2 bases at V and 1 base at J, with 11 bases between the two ends. Germline values: CDR1 LNHDA, CDR2 SQIVND (reference sequence). The CDR3 extends over 15 amino acids. This chain's CDR3 is CASSIRGGLQETQYF. Here the CDR3 DNA reads TGTGCCAGTAGTATACGGGGAGGCCTCCAAGAGACCCAGTACTTC.